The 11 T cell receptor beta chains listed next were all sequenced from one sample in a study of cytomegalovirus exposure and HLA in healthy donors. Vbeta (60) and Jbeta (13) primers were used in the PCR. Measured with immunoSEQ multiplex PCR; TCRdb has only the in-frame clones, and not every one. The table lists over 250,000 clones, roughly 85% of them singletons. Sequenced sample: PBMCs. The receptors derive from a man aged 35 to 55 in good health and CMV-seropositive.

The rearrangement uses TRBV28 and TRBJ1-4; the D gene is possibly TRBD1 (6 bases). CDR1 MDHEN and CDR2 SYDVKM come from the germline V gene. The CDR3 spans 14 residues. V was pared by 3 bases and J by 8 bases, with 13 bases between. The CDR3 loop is CASSLAGASEKLFF. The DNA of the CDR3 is TGTGCCAGCAGTTTGGCAGGGGCTTCAGAAAAACTGTTTTTT.

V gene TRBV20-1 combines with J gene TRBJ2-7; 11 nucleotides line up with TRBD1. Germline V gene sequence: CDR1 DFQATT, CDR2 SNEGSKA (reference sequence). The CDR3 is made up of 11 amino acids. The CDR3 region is CRGQGAYEQYF. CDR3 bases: TGCAGAGGACAGGGGGCTTACGAGCAGTACTTC.

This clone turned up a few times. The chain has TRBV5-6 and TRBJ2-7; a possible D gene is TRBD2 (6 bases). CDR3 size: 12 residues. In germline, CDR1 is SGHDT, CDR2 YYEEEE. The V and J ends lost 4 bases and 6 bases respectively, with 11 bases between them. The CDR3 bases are TGTGCCAGCAGCACGACTAGATCCGAGCAGTACTTC. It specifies CASSTTRSEQYF.

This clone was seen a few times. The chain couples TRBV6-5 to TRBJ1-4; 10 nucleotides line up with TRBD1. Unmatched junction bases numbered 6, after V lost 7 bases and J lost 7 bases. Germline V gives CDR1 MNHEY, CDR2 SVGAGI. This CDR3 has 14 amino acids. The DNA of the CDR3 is TGTGCCAGCACCTCCGGGACAGGGGTTGAAAAACTGTTTTTT. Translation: CASTSGTGVEKLFF.

CDR3 DNA sequence: TGTGCCAGCAGTCCCAGTCCTCCTGTGGAGACCCAGTACTTC. Its protein is CASSPSPPVETQYF. The chain employs TRBV28 and TRBJ2-5; D remains unclear. Trimming took off 5 bases at V and 5 bases at J, with 15 bases between the two ends. This CDR3 is 14 amino acids long. Germline V lookup: CDR1 MDHEN, CDR2 SYDVKM.

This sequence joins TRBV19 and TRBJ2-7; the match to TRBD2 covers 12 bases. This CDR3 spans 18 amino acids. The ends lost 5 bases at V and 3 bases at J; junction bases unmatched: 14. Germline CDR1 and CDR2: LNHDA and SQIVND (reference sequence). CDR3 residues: CASSGFVTGLAGNYEQYF. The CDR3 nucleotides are TGTGCCAGTAGTGGGTTTGTTACAGGACTAGCGGGAAACTACGAGCAGTACTTC.

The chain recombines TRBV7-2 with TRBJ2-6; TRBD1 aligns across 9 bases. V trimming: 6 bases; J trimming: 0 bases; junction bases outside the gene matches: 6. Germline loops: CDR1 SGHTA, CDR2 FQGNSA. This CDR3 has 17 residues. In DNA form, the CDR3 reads TGTGCCAGCAGGTCGGGACAGGGAATCTCTGGGGCCAACGTCCTGACTTTC. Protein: CASRSGQGISGANVLTF.

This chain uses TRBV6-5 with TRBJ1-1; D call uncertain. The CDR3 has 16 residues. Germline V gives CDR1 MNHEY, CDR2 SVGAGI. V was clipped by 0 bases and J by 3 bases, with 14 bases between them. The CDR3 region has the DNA TGTGCCAGCAGTTACTCAACTGTAACAGTAGACACTGAAGCTTTCTTT. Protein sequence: CASSYSTVTVDTEAFF.

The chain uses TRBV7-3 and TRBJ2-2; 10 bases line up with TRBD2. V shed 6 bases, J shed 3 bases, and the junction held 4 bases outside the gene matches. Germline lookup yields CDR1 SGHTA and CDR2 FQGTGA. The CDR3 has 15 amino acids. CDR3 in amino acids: CASSLLAGDTGELFF. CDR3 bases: TGTGCCAGCAGTTTGCTAGCGGGAGACACCGGGGAGCTGTTTTTT.

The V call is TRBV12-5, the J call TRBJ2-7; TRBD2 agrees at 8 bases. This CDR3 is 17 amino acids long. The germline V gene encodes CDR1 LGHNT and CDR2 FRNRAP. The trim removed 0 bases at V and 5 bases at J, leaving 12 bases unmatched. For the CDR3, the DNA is TGTGCTAGTGGTTTGGTGAAGACTAGCGTCCTCCAACACGAGCAGTACTTC. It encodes CASGLVKTSVLQHEQYF.

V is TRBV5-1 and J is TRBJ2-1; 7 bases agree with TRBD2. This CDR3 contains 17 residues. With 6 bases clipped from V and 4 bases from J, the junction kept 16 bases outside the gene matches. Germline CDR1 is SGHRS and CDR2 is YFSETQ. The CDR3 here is CASTRWGGAPGYNEQFF. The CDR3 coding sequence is TGCGCCAGCACCCGGTGGGGGGGAGCCCCGGGATACAATGAGCAGTTCTTC.